A single T cell receptor (beta chain) is shown here with its context. Only a few counts were recorded for this clonotype. Its antigen remains unidentified. No much larger clone is present one base from it, and per-base qualities are unavailable. This entry comes from a study of early T cells in non-severe SARS-CoV-2 infection (dated by TCRdb to 2020 to 2022). Context from the whole study: Bulk RNA from unsorted whole blood was used for TCR sequencing, so alpha and beta chains could not be paired. The investigation overall reported the following: Matching against VDJdb was skewed toward anti-spike CD8 responses, likely underestimated virus-specific expansions, and missed private and CD4 specificities.

The library was prepared using 5' RACE. TCRdb lists the instrument as NextSeq 500. The TCR library protocol attached unique molecular identifiers to individual cDNA molecules to correct for sequencing error and PCR bias. Both TCR alpha and beta chains were sequenced, and tight co-correlation was observed between alpha and beta sequence abundances in each sample. The authors' analysis ran thus. Decombinator V4 was used to annotate the V gene, J gene and CDR3 of the TCR sequences. TCRs were defined as expanded if a significant change between any two time points was detected under a Poisson model with p below 0.0001. TCR abundances were normalised to the total number of TCRs sequenced per sample and expressed as counts per million. MAIT TCRs were defined by TRAV1-2 paired with TRAJ12, TRAJ20 or TRAJ33, and iNKT TCRs by TRAV10 paired with TRAJ18. VDJdb, accessed 1 November 2021, was searched for CMV, EBV and SARS-CoV-2 annotated TCRs, excluding TCRs annotated for multiple antigens. TCRdb itself trimmed the public reads at Q25 with fastp, ran MiXCR and retained productive beta chains. One record per CDR3 amino acid sequence lists the most common genes and DNA. The V and J calls, along with clone size, are taken from TCRdb and not from the paper's own processing. In this sample the table shows about 61,000 distinct CDR3 sequences, around 13% of which occur a single time. Clones ranked in the top ten supply about 1% of the sample.

The V end loses 7 bases and the J end loses 1 base, and a stretch of 10 bases separates them. CDR3 length: 13 amino acids, cysteine to phenylalanine. Only the CDR3 DNA stays, 39 bases, in frame from base 1. The germline V gene supplies CDR1 SGHAT and CDR2 FQNNGV. A case-control design nested within a healthcare worker cohort in London, UK, was used, with weekly nasopharyngeal swab PCR tests and blood sampling performed. Between 23 and 31 March 2020, the week of the UK lockdown, healthcare workers were enrolled and then followed up weekly for as long as 16 weeks. This sequence originates from an adult who was a healthcare worker with PCR-confirmed SARS-CoV-2 infection or an uninfected control (not recorded which). The donor label of this sample is uncertain. This chain joins TRBV11-2 to TRBJ2-5, with no confidently assigned D gene. The sample in question was whole blood, obtained at baseline. The DNA reads as follows: TGTGCCAGCACAAGAGGCTTCCAAGAGACCCAGTACTTC. Its product reads: CASTRGFQETQYF.